This T cell receptor beta chain was identified in a study of CD8 T cells in Susac syndrome. Whole-study results and caveats: It was acknowledged in the study that the number of individuals who were included in its TCR sequencing and HLA analysis was relatively small.

The authors sequenced TCR beta from blood CD8+ and CD4+ T cells. The CD8+ and CD4+ T cells were isolated magnetically using a negative isolation approach, whereas the TEMRA cells were enriched by FACS. Random hexamers were used to reverse transcribe roughly 0.45 to 1 ug of RNA. TCRdb ran MiXCR on the immunoSEQ multiplex PCR reads and lists one entry per CDR3 protein. The data show about 210,000 distinct CDR3 sequences, with 95% seen just once and approximately 0.082% held by the top ten. As to this clonotype: What it recognizes is unknown.

The TCR sequence derives from a human donor with multiple sclerosis. The sample consisted of CD4+ T cells from PBMCs.

CDR3 DNA sequence: TGTGCCAGCAGCTTAGCTGGGGGGGAAGGGACTGAAGCTTTCTTT. Translation gives CASSLAGGEGTEAFF. The rearrangement uses TRBV7-2 and TRBJ1-1; D is possibly TRBD1 (5 bases). The germline V gene encodes CDR1 SGHTA and CDR2 FQGNSA. With 0 bases removed from V and 5 bases from J, the gap between germline ends came to 13 bases. This CDR3 region has 15 residues.